Sequencing of this T cell receptor (beta chain) was carried out in a study of T cell responses to AZD1222 COVID-19 vaccine. Study-level findings and limits: White British people made up most donors, females outnumbered males, and clonal diversity was possibly underestimated. Reportedly, nearly half the spike-specific TCRs target unmutated variant regions. There were vaccine-associated CD4 TCRs across spike, dominant at 160-218 and 743-854.

CDR1 is LGHNA, CDR2 YSLEER, per germline. Trimming stripped 0 bases from V and 5 bases from J, with 7 bases between. The CDR3 length is 13 residues. This clone came up a few times. Its antigen is unidentified. The protocol was immunoSEQ multiplex PCR, while the TCRdb copy is restricted to in-frame clones and leaves out a portion. This sample has about 170,000 clones, with around nine tenths found just once. This chain links TRBV4-3 with TRBJ1-2; the D is unclear. This material consisted of peripheral blood, taken 28 days after the second AZD1222 dose. This TCR was sampled from an adult who received the AZD1222 COVID-19 vaccine. The CDR3 DNA follows: TGCGCCAGCAGCCAAGATCCGATTTATGGCTACACCTTC. Residues: CASSQDPIYGYTF.